This passage covers 2 T cell receptor beta chains from one sample sequenced in a study of a mutant IDH1 vaccine in newly diagnosed glioma. The data were produced by immunoSEQ multiplex PCR, yet TCRdb's version contains in-frame clones alone and is incomplete. The sample records 68,000 or so clones, 60% to 85% being singletons. The sample's time point: baseline, week 1 (first vaccination visit). The treatment here: pre-vaccination baseline after standard-of-care therapy. The material sequenced was PBMCs, taken from a glioma patient treated with radiotherapy, temozolomide or both. The source is a man in his forties or fifties with glioma.

This chain joins TRBV2 and TRBJ1-1; D is unresolved. The germline V and J ends were trimmed by 7 bases and 0 bases, with 9 bases remaining between them. CDR3 length: 13 amino acids. Germline CDR1 SNHLY, CDR2 FYNNEI. The CDR3 DNA is TGTGCCAGCATAGGTCGGGTGAACACTGAAGCTTTCTTT. Protein sequence: CASIGRVNTEAFF.

The gene calls are TRBV29-1 and TRBJ1-2; 7 bases align to TRBD1. The V segment lost 5 bases and the J segment 8 bases; nucleotides outside the gene matches: 8. Germline V gene sequence: CDR1 SQVTM, CDR2 ANQGSEA. This CDR3 is built from 12 residues. This chain's CDR3 is CSVLTGVGGYTF. The CDR3 region has the DNA TGCAGCGTTTTAACAGGGGTGGGGGGCTACACCTTC. Together with reference TRBV29-1 and TRBJ1-2, the CDR3 gives the full variable domain: SAVISQKPSRDICQRGTSLTIQCQVDSQVTMMFWYRQQPGQSLTLIATANQGSEATYESGFVIDKFPISRPNLTFSTLTVSNMSPEDSSIYLCSVLTGVGGYTFGSGTRLTVV.